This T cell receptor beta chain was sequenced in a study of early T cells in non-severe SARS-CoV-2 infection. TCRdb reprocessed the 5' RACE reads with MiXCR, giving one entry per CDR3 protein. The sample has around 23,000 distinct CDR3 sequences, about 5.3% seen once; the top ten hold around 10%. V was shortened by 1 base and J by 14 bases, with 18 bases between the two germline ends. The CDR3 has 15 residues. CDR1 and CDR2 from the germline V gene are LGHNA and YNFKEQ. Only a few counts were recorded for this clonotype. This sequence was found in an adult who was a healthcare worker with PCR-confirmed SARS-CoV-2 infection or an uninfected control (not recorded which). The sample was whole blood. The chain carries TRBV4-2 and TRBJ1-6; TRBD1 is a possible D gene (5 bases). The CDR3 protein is CASSQVLGPLVSLHF. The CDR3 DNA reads TGTGCCAGCAGCCAAGTTTTGGGGCCCCTAGTATCCCTCCACTTT.